The 12 T cell receptor beta chains listed next were all sequenced from one sample in a study of a mutant IDH1 vaccine in newly diagnosed glioma (dated by TCRdb to the early 2020s). The time point label, as the study defines it: week 11, during vaccination. A 20-mer mutant IDH1 peptide at 300 micrograms in Montanide made up each vaccine dose, which was injected subcutaneously together with topical imiquimod. The antigens of these receptors remain unknown. Libraries were prepared through the immunoSEQ multiplex PCR assay. Sourced from immuneACCESS, this table was stored by TCRdb with only in-frame sequences that have V and J called. A share of the clones is absent; for the studies checked, an unresolved V gene accounts for under half, and the remainder has no known explanation. Present in this sample are around 66,000 clones, under 90% of which were seen just once. The ten largest account for 5.9% of the sample.

The input for sequencing was PBMCs, taken from a glioma patient whose treatment included an IDH1 peptide vaccine. The receptors were gathered from a middle-aged man with glioma.

The J gene is TRBJ1-5, the V gene TRBV7-2; D call uncertain. Trimming stripped 5 bases from V and 6 bases from J, with 8 bases between. Per germline, CDR1 SGHTA and CDR2 FQGNSA. This CDR3 has 12 amino acids. The CDR3 DNA reads TGTGCCAGCAGCCAGGATCGTCAGCCCCAGCATTTT. Translation: CASSQDRQPQHF.

The chain carries TRBV2 and TRBJ1-2; 7 bases align to TRBD1. The CDR3 is 13 residues long. The trim removed 9 bases at V and 4 bases at J, leaving 8 bases unmatched. Per germline, CDR1 SNHLY and CDR2 FYNNEI. The CDR3: CARGTAPGYGYTF. As DNA, the CDR3 is TGTGCCAGAGGGACAGCGCCTGGCTATGGCTACACCTTC.

Remarks on this clone: This sample also contains other DNA sequences that code for the same CDR3. The rearrangement joins TRBV18 to TRBJ1-5; tentatively, D is TRBD1 (6 bases). The CDR3 extends over 13 amino acids. V lost 6 bases and J 6 bases, leaving 12 bases between the germline ends. Germline CDR1 and CDR2: KGHSH and LQKENI. CDR3 bases: TGTGCCAGCTCTCCGGACAGAGCTCAGCCCCAGCATTTT. It is translated as CASSPDRAQPQHF.

This chain links TRBV5-1 with TRBJ1-6, with D uncertain. V lost 0 bases to trimming and J lost 7 bases, with 5 bases between them. CDR1 SGHRS and CDR2 YFSETQ come from the germline V gene. This CDR3 has 13 residues. CDR3 sequence: CASSLGQNSPLHF. CDR3 DNA: TGCGCCAGCAGCTTGGGACAAAATTCACCCCTCCACTTT.

The gene calls are TRBV7-2 and TRBJ1-5; no firm D call. The CDR3 is 14 amino acids. With 5 bases removed from V and 3 bases from J, the gap between germline ends came to 11 bases. The germline V gene has CDR1 SGHTA and CDR2 FQGNSA. CDR3 region: CASSRESFNQPQHF. CDR3 nucleotide sequence: TGTGCCAGCAGCCGTGAGAGCTTCAATCAGCCCCAGCATTTT.

The chain links TRBV6-1 to TRBJ2-1, with D possibly being TRBD1 or TRBD2 (5 bases each). CDR3 length: 13 amino acids. The germline V gene encodes CDR1 MNHNS and CDR2 SASEGT. The V gene lost 3 bases and the J gene lost 9 bases, with 12 bases spanning the gap. Here the CDR3 DNA reads TGTGCCAGCAGTGAGGGACCTGGGGGTGAGCAGTTCTTC. Amino acid sequence: CASSEGPGGEQFF.

The V gene is TRBV6-5, the J gene TRBJ1-4; D is ambiguous. CDR1 and CDR2 from the germline V gene are MNHEY and SVGAGI. CDR3 length: 14 residues. V shed 6 bases and J shed 8 bases, with 16 bases lying between them. The CDR3 is CASSRTLDLEKLFF. CDR3 bases: TGTGCCAGCAGCCGCACCCTAGACCTCGAAAAACTGTTTTTT.

The chain carries TRBV7-9 and TRBJ2-1; D is possibly TRBD1 or TRBD2 (5 bases each). The CDR3 runs 14 residues. The germline V gene encodes CDR1 SEHNR and CDR2 FQNEAQ (reference sequence). The ends were cut back, 6 bases at V and 8 bases at J, with 17 bases in the middle. CDR3 DNA: TGTGCCAGCAGTTCCGGGACCGTGGTAGATGAGCAGTTCTTC. Protein: CASSSGTVVDEQFF.

V and J are TRBV5-1 and TRBJ2-7; D ambiguous. Trimming took 5 bases from V and 0 from J, leaving 9 bases between them. The length of the CDR3 is 13 residues. CDR1 and CDR2 from the germline V gene are SGHRS and YFSETQ. CDR3: CASSELSSYEQYF. For the CDR3, the DNA is TGCGCCAGCAGTGAGCTGAGCTCCTACGAGCAGTACTTC.

V usage is TRBV5-6 and J usage is TRBJ2-7, with a possible D match to TRBD1 (6 bases). The CDR3 is made up of 16 amino acids. Trimming shortened V by 3 bases and J by 7 bases, and 23 bases separated the two germline ends. Germline CDR1 and CDR2: SGHDT and YYEEEE. DNA of the CDR3: TGTGCCAGCAGCTCGAAATCCGGGACACATAGATATGAGCAGTACTTC. As protein: CASSSKSGTHRYEQYF.

The chain combines TRBV5-5 with TRBJ2-7, with D hard to call. CDR3 length equals 13 residues. The V and J ends lost 3 bases and 2 bases respectively, with 9 bases between them. Germline V gene lookup returns CDR1 SGHKS and CDR2 YYEKEE (reference sequence). CDR3 in amino acids: CASSYGWTYEQYF. CDR3 sequence (DNA): TGTGCCAGCAGCTACGGTTGGACCTACGAGCAGTACTTC.

V is TRBV9 and J is TRBJ2-2; a weak D match, TRBD1 (5 bases). Trimming took 3 bases from V and 3 from J, leaving 12 bases between them. CDR1 and CDR2 from the germline V gene are SGDLS and YYNGEE. The CDR3 sequence is 15 residues long. CDR3 sequence reads: CASSGGPGDTGELFF. The CDR3 nucleotides read TGTGCCAGCAGCGGGGGCCCTGGGGACACCGGGGAGCTGTTTTTT.